This T cell receptor beta chain is from a study of brain T cells in children with intractable seizures (dated by TCRdb to the early 2020s). Some background on the complete study: Resected brain tissue from about 48 pediatric epilepsy surgery cases was initially screened for immune gene transcripts with a NanoString immunology panel. Among the roughly twelve selected surgery cases, eight also had pre-surgery blood sequenced, leaving four with brain tissue only. What the research found in general, with its limitations: Viral specificity was inferred solely from CDR3 sequence similarity, and the HCMV serostatus of the patients was not known. Because sequencing depth differed between pre- and post-surgery blood, the absence of clones from the pre-surgery sample may reflect undersampling.

The intended sense of this specimen's time point label: resected brain tissue, or blood drawn just prior to surgery. Surgery cases with the highest brain T cell transcript signatures were selected for TCR beta chain sequencing of brain tissue and, where available, blood. Patients had been treated with at least one anti-epileptic drug before surgery. TCR-sequenced patients were children with drug-resistant epilepsy due to tuberous sclerosis complex, focal cortical dysplasia, Rasmussen encephalitis or hemimegalencephaly. The blood samples were collected right before the epilepsy surgery. Bulk genomic DNA was extracted from unsorted brain tissue and whole blood with the Monarch genomic DNA purification kit. V lost 1 base and J lost 0 bases; the stretch between them is 20 bases long. CDR1 and CDR2 were assigned from the germline V gene as MGHRA and YSYEKL. Inclusive of the bounding cysteine and phenylalanine, the CDR3 is 19 residues long. Here the CDR3 DNA is all that survives: 57 bases in frame from base 1.

TCR beta chain sequences were generated from genomic DNA using the immunoSEQ assay. The original pipeline was this. CDR3 sequences that did not begin with the conserved framework cysteine at position 104 were removed by hand. Clonality was calculated as one minus the normalized Shannon's Diversity Index, with values ranging from 0 (maximal diversity) to 1 (oligoclonal). To check whether a given CDR3 had different frequencies in two samples, for example brain versus blood, chi-squared comparison-of-proportions tests were used. Public clonotypes were found through immuneACCESS searches, while the VDJdb browser was used to judge similarity to known antiviral clonotypes. TCRdb's version of the immuneACCESS table is confined to in-frame rearrangements and falls short of the full clone set. An unresolved V gene accounts for under half of the shortfall where checked; the remainder is of unknown origin. V, J and clone size were drawn from that table, and D and trimming were deduced from the DNA. Across this sample there are roughly 120,000 clones, with 90% to 95% seen only once. Jointly, the top ten make up around 4.1% of the sample.

Remarks on this clone: Its target antigen remains unknown. No per-base quality is available; no much larger clone lies one base away.

The sample consisted of peripheral blood, taken at surgery. Rearrangement joined TRBV4-1 to TRBJ2-3; the D segment may tentatively be TRBD1 or TRBD2, each giving 5 matched bases. This TCR was sampled from a boy in the first two years of life with hemimegalencephaly and intractable seizures. In nucleotide form, the sequence is TGCGCCAGCAGCCAAGGATTTGGTATGGGGACCCGTAGCACAGATACGCAGTATTTT. Its protein product is CASSQGFGMGTRSTDTQYF.